Following are 18 T cell receptor beta chains from one sample sequenced in a study of blood T cells in healthy people across ages. Primers used in a second PCR of about 6 to 11 cycles were a sample-barcoded 5' primer and a J-beta primer mix. Using its own MiXCR run on the 5' RACE reads, TCRdb lists one record per CDR3 protein. The table records about 1 million distinct CDR3 sequences, 35% to 50% of them present only once. Specimen: blood. Receptor source: a woman in her fifties or sixties in good health.

V usage is TRBV27 and J usage is TRBJ2-7; D is unclear. Germline assignment: CDR1 MNHEY and CDR2 SMNVEV (reference sequence). V was shortened by 4 bases and J by 3 bases, with 10 bases between the two germline ends. The CDR3 covers 13 residues. The CDR3 sequence is CASSSHQNYEQYF. As DNA, the CDR3 is TGTGCCAGCAGTTCCCACCAGAACTACGAGCAGTACTTC.

This chain connects TRBV11-1 to TRBJ2-4; 7 bases are a match to TRBD1. The ends lost 3 bases at V and 13 bases at J; junction bases unmatched: 9. The length of the CDR3 is 13 residues. Germline CDR1 reads SGHAT; CDR2 reads FQDESV (reference sequence). The CDR3 loop reads CASSLYHDREQYF. The CDR3 bases are TGTGCCAGCAGCTTGTACCATGACAGGGAGCAGTACTTC.

This chain joins TRBV27 and TRBJ2-1; D is perhaps TRBD2 (6 bases). Germline CDR1 reads MNHEY; CDR2 reads SMNVEV (reference sequence). With 3 bases removed from V and 6 bases from J, the gap between germline ends came to 15 bases. The CDR3 consists of 15 residues. Here the CDR3 DNA reads TGTGCCAGCAGTTTCCTAATCGGGACTTCCAATGAGCAGTTCTTC. Protein sequence: CASSFLIGTSNEQFF.

Only a few counts were recorded for this clonotype. The chain has TRBV15 and TRBJ2-3; D remains ambiguous. The length of the CDR3 is 12 residues. The germline CDR1 and CDR2 sequences are LNHNV and YYDKDF (reference sequence). V was clipped by 2 bases and J by 10 bases, with 10 bases between them. As DNA, the CDR3 is TGTGCCACCAGCAGAATAGAAGTGGCGCAGTATTTT. As protein: CATSRIEVAQYF.

This clonotype was picked up a small number of times. The V gene is TRBV28, the J gene TRBJ2-5, with D maybe TRBD1 (6 bases). Judging by the DNA end, TRBJ2-7 fits better; the J call may be wrong. Germline assignment: CDR1 MDHEN and CDR2 SYDVKM. The CDR3 contains 15 residues. CDR3 loop: CASSLGAGYNDEQYF. The CDR3 DNA reads TGTGCCAGCAGCTTGGGGGCAGGTTATAATGACGAGCAGTACTTC.

The V and J genes are TRBV3-1 and TRBJ2-7; TRBD2 aligns across 7 bases. The germline V gene encodes CDR1 LGHDT and CDR2 YNNKEL (reference sequence). V gave up 8 bases and J gave up 6 bases; unmatched junction bases: 10. The CDR3 extends over 13 amino acids. CDR3 sequence reads: CASSLAPKREQYF. The CDR3 nucleotides are TGTGCCAGCTCACTAGCGCCTAAGCGCGAGCAGTACTTC.

This clonotype was picked up a small number of times. The chain couples TRBV12-3 or TRBV12-4 to TRBJ2-5; D uncertain. V was pared by 5 bases and J by 7 bases, with 11 bases between. This CDR3 is built from 12 residues. The CDR3 sequence is CASSPREMTQYF. The CDR3 DNA follows: TGTGCCAGCAGTCCCCGCGAAATGACCCAGTACTTC.

The rearrangement links TRBV4-2 to TRBJ1-4; D might be TRBD1 (5 bases). Germline assignment: CDR1 LGHNA and CDR2 YNFKEQ. The CDR3 has 17 amino acids. The ends were cut back, 0 bases at V and 8 bases at J, with 19 bases in the middle. Written as DNA, the CDR3 is TGTGCCAGCAGCCAAGAGGGGGGGGAGTTCGCGGGAGAAAAACTGTTTTTT. This encodes CASSQEGGEFAGEKLFF.

The J gene is TRBJ2-5, the V gene TRBV6-5, with D uncertain. This CDR3 has 15 amino acids. The germline gives CDR1 MNHEY, CDR2 SVGAGI. The V gene lost 2 bases and the J gene lost 4 bases, with 14 bases spanning the gap. DNA of the CDR3: TGTGCCAGCAGTTACGCGGAAGGGTGGGGAGAGACCCAGTACTTC. Translated, it gives CASSYAEGWGETQYF.

As to this clonotype: The germline gene is not matched at one end of the junction; a read error may be the cause. The chain employs TRBV25-1 and TRBJ1-4, with 7 bases lining up with TRBD1. The CDR3 has 17 residues. CDR1 and CDR2 (germline): MGHDK, SYGVNS. The CDR3 coding sequence is TGTGCCAGCAGTGTACCCCTTGGGACAGCAACTAATGAAGAACTGTTTTTT. Translation: CASSVPLGTATNEELFF. The complete variable domain, with remaining parts taken from reference TRBV25-1 and TRBJ1-4, reads EADIYQTPRYLVIGTGKKITLECSQTMGHDKMYWYQQDPGMELHLIHYSYGVNSTEKGDLSSESTVSRIRTEHFPLTLESARPSHTSQYLCASSVPLGTATNEELFFGSGTQLSVL.

In this sample, this clonotype turned up a few times. The chain couples TRBV12-3 or TRBV12-4 to TRBJ2-7; 9 bases fit TRBD1. V lost 5 bases to trimming and J lost 0 bases; unmatched junction nucleotides: 8. There are 16 residues in the CDR3. CDR3 sequence: CASSHRQGGSSYEQYF. The CDR3, as DNA: TGTGCCAGCAGTCACCGACAGGGGGGGAGCTCCTACGAGCAGTACTTC.

As for this clonotype: This may be a read error: a much more frequent sequence differs by one nucleotide. The chain links TRBV7-9 to TRBJ2-7; 7 bases agree with TRBD2. There are 19 residues in the CDR3. Germline CDR1 is SEHNR and CDR2 is FQNEAQ (reference sequence). The CDR3 region has the DNA TGTGTCAGCAGCCCCCTTTTGGCGGGAGAACATCAGTCCGCAAATGAGCAGTACTTC. Encoded protein: CVSSPLLAGEHQSANEQYF.

The rearrangement links TRBV20-1 to TRBJ2-5, with 15 bases lining up with TRBD2. Germline CDR1 reads DFQATT; CDR2 reads SNEGSKA (reference sequence). CDR3 length equals 14 residues. With V trimmed by 6 bases and J by 6 bases, 5 bases remained unmatched. The CDR3 protein is CSANGLAGGKTQYF. The CDR3 bases are TGCAGTGCCAATGGACTAGCGGGGGGGAAGACCCAGTACTTC.

CDR3 protein: CASSVYEGEQYF. The CDR3 DNA sequence: TGTGCCAGCAGCGTATACGAGGGCGAGCAGTACTTC. This sequence joins TRBV9 and TRBJ2-7; possibly TRBD2 for D (5 bases). V gave up 1 base and J gave up 6 bases, with 8 bases separating them. Germline V gives CDR1 SGDLS, CDR2 YYNGEE. CDR3 length equals 12 residues.

This clonotype has a handful of counts. The V call is TRBV29-1, the J call TRBJ2-3, with TRBD2 matching over 9 bases. From germline, CDR1 is SQVTM and CDR2 ANQGSEA. The CDR3 loop spans 13 amino acids. After removal of 4 bases from V and 4 bases from J, the junction contained 3 bases not matched to a gene. CDR3 amino acids: CSVGGLAADTQYF. DNA for the CDR3: TGCAGCGTTGGGGGACTAGCAGCAGATACGCAGTATTTT.

At least ten counts were recorded for this clonotype. The gene calls are TRBV20-1 and TRBJ2-1, with D tentatively TRBD2 (6 bases). CDR1 and CDR2 (germline): DFQATT, SNEGSKA (reference sequence). There are 12 residues in the CDR3. V lost 6 bases and J lost 5, with 11 bases in between. The CDR3 DNA reads TGCAGTGCGGGCGGGATTAACAATGAGCAGTTCTTC. The encoded protein is CSAGGINNEQFF.

The chain combines TRBV5-1 with TRBJ2-4; no firm D call. From germline, CDR1 is SGHRS and CDR2 YFSETQ. The CDR3 is 14 residues long. V was trimmed by 1 base and J by 13 bases, leaving 18 bases between them. This CDR3 reads CASSLIYGLNKQYF. The CDR3 bases are TGCGCCAGCAGCTTGATCTACGGGCTCAACAAGCAGTACTTC.

This clonotype appeared a few times. The genes are TRBV9 and TRBJ1-2, with D possibly matching TRBD1 (6 bases). From germline, CDR1 is SGDLS and CDR2 YYNGEE. Trimming shortened V by 4 bases and J by 8 bases, and 18 bases separated the two germline ends. The CDR3 runs to 14 residues. CDR3 amino acids: CASSLHRAQGGYTF. CDR3 nucleotide sequence: TGTGCCAGCAGCCTCCACAGGGCGCAAGGCGGCTACACCTTC.